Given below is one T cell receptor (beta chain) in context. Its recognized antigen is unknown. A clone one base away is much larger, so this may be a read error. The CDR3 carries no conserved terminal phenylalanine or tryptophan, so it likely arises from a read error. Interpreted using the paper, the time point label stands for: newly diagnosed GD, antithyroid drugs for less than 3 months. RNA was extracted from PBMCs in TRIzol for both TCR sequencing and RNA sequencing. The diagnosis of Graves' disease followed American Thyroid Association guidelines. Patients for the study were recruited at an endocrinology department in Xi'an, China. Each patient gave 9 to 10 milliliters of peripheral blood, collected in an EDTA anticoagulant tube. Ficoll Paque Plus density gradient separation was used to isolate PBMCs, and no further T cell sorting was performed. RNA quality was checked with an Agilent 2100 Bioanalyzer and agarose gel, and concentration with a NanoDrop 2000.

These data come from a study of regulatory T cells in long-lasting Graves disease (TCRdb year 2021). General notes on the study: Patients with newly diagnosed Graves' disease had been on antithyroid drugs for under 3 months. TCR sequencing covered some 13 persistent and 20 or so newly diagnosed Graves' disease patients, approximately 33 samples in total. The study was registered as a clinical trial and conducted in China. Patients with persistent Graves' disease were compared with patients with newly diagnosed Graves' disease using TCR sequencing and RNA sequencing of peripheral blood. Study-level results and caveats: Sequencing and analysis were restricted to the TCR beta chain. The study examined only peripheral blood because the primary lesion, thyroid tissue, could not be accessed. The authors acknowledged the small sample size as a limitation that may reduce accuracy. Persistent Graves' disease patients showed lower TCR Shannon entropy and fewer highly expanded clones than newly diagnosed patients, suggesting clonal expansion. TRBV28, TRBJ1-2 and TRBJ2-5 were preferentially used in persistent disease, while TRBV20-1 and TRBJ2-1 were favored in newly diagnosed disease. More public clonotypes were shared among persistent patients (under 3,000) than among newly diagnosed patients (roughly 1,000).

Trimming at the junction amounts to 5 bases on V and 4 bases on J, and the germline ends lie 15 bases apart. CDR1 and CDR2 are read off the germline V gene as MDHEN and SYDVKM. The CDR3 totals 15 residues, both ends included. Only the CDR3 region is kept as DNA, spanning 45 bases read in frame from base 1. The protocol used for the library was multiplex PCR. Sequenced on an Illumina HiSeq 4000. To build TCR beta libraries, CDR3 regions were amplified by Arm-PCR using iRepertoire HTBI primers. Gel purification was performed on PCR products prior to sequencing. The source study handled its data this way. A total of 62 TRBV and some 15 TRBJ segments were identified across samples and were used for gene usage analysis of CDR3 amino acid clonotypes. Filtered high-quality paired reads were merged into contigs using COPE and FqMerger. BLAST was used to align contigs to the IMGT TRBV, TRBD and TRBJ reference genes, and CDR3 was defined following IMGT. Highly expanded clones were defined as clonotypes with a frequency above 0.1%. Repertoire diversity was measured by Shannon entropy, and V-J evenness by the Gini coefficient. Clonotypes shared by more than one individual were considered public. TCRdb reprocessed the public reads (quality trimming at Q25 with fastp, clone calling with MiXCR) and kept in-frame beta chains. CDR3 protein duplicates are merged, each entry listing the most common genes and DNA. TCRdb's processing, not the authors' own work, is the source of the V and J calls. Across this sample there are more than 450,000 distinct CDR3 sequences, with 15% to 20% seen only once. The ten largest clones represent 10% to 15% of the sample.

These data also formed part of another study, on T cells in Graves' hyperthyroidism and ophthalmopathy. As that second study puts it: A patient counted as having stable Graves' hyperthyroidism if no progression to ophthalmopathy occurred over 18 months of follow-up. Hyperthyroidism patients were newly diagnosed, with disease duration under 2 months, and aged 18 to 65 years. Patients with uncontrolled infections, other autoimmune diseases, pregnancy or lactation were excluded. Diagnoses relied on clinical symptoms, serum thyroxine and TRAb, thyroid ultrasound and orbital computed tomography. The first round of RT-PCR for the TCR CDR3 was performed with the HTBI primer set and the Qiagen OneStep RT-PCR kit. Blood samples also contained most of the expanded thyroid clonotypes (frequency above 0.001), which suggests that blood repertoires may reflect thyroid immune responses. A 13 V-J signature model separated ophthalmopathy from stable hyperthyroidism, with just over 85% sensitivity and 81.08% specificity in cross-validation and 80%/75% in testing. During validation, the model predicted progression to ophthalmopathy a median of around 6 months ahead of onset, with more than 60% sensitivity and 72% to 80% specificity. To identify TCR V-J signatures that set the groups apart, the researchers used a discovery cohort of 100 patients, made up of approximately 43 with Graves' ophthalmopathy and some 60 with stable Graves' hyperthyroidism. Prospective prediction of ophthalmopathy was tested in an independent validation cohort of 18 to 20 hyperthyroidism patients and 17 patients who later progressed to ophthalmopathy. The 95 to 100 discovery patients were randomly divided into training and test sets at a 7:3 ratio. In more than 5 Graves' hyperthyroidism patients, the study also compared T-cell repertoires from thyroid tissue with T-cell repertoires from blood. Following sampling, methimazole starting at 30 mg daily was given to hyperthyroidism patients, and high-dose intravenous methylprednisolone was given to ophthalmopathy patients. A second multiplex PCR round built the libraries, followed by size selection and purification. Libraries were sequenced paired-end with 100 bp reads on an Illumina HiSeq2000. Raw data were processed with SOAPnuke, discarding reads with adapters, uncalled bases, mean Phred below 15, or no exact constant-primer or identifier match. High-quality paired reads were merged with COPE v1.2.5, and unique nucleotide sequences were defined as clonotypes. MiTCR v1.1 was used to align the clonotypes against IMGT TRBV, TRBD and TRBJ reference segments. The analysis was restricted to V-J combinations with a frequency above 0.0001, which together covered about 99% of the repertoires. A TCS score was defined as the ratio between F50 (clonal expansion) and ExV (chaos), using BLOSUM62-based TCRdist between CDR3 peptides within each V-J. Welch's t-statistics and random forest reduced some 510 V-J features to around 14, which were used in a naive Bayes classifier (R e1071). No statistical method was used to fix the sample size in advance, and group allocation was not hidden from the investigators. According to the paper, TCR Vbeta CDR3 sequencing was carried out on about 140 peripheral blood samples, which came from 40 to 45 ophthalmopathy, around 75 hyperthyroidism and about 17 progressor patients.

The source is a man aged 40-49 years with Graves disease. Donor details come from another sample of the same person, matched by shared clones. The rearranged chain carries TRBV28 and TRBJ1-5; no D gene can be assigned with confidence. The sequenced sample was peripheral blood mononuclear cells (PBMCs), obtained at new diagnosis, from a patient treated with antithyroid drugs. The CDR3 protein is CASSIPPRRNQPQHL. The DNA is TGTGCCAGCAGTATCCCCCCTCGTAGAAATCAGCCCCAGCATCTT.